This T cell receptor beta chain was captured by sequencing in a study of T cell changes during pregnancy in multiple sclerosis. This CDR3 spans 14 amino acids. V dropped 5 bases and J dropped 5 bases, with 15 bases sitting between them. The germline gives CDR1 MNHEY, CDR2 SMNVEV (reference sequence). TCRdb keeps only in-frame clones here, not all; method: immunoSEQ multiplex PCR. The table records about 36,000 clones, about 92% of them present only once. This sequence joins TRBV27 and TRBJ1-1; D is possibly TRBD1 (6 bases). This receptor was obtained from a female donor in good health, enrolled as a control in a pregnancy study. The specimen was CD4+ T cells from peripheral blood mononuclear cells, collected after pregnancy. CDR3 DNA: TGTGCCAGCAGTCCACAGGGAATGGGTACTGAAGCTTTCTTT. It encodes CASSPQGMGTEAFF.